This T cell receptor beta chain is drawn from a study of OX40 agonist ivuxolimab in advanced cancers. Study-wide background: Aged 23 to 79 with a mean of roughly 63 years, they were 82.7% male.

CDR1 and CDR2 (germline): MNHEY, SVGAGI. The CDR3 consists of 15 residues. A history of autoimmune disease or systemic immunosuppression excluded patients. Sequencing was performed with immunoSEQ multiplex PCR; in TCRdb, only in-frame clones are kept and a portion is missing. The table lists roughly 46,000 clones, 88% of them singletons. The gene calls are TRBV6-5 and TRBJ2-5; D is tentatively TRBD1 or TRBD2 (6 bases each). The DNA end favors TRBJ2-7, so the J call may be wrong. Sequences were derived from CD4+ or CD8+ T cells sorted from blood, sampled in a trial of the OX40 agonist ivuxolimab. The sequence was collected from an adult with an advanced solid tumor such as melanoma, head and neck, liver or kidney cancer. The CDR3 DNA follows: TGTGCCAGCAATCCGATGGGGGCGGGACACTACGAGCAGTACTTC. This translates into CASNPMGAGHYEQYF.